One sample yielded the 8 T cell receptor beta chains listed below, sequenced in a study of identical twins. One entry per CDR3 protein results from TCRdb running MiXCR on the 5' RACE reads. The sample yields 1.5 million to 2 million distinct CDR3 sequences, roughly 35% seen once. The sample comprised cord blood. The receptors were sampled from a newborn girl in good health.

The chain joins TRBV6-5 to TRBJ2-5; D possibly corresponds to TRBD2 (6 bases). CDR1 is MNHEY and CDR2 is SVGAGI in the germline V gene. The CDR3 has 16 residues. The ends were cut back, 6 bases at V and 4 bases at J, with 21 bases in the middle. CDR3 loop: CASRPTPASVVETQYF. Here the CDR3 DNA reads TGTGCCAGCAGACCGACCCCCGCTAGCGTTGTAGAGACCCAGTACTTC.

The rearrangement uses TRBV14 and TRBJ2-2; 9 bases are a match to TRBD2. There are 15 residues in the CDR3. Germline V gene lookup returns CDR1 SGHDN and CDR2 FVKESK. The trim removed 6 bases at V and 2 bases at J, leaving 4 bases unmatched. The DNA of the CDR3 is TGTGCCAGCAGTGTCCTAGCGGGAAACACCGGGGAGCTGTTTTTT. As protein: CASSVLAGNTGELFF.

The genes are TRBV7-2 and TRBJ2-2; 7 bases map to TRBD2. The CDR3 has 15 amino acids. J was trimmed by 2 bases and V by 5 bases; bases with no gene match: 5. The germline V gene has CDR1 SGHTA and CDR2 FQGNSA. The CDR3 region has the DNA TGTGCCAGCAGCCCCATGGGACTAAACACCGGGGAGCTGTTTTTT. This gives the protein CASSPMGLNTGELFF.

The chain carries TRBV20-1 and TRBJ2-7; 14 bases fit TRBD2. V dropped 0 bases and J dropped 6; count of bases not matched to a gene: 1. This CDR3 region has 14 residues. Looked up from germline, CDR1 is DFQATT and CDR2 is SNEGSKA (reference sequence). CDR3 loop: CSAREGTSGGEQYF. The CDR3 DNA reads TGCAGTGCTAGAGAGGGGACTAGCGGGGGCGAGCAGTACTTC.

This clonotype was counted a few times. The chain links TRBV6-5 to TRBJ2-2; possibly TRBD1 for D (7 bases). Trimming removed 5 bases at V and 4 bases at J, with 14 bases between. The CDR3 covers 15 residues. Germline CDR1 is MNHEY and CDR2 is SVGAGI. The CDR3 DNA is TGTGCCAGCAGTAGGAGGGGGCTGAGCACCGGGGAGCTGTTTTTT. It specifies CASSRRGLSTGELFF.

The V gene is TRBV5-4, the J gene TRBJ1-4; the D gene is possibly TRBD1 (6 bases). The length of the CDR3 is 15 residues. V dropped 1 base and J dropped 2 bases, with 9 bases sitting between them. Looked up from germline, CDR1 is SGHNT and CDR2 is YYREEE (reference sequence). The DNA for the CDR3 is TGTGCCAGCAGCTTGCAGGGGCTGACTAATGAAAAACTGTTTTTT. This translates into CASSLQGLTNEKLFF.

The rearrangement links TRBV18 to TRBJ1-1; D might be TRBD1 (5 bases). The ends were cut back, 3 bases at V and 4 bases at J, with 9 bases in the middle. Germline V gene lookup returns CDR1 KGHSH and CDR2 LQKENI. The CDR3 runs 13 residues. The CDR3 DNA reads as TGTGCCAGCTCACCCGCACAGGCCACTGAAGCTTTCTTT. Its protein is CASSPAQATEAFF.

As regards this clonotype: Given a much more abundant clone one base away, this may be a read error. The CDR3 region is CSARGLGTATQYF. The CDR3 DNA follows: TGCAGTGCTAGAGGACTCGGAACAGCTACGCAGTATTTT. The genes are TRBV20-1 and TRBJ2-3; no clear D. This CDR3 comprises 13 residues. The germline gives CDR1 DFQATT, CDR2 SNEGSKA (reference sequence).